One and the same sample provided the 13 T cell receptor beta chains below, sequenced in a study of beta chain features in type 1 diabetes. What was sequenced were expressed TCRB transcripts, since all of the isolated RNA had been reverse transcribed. The protocol was immunoSEQ multiplex PCR, while the TCRdb copy is restricted to in-frame clones and leaves out a portion. This table holds almost 350,000 clones, approximately 9.9% found once. These receptors' targets are unknown. Study findings and constraints: Moderate yet significant TCRB CDR3 shortening was seen in Type 1 diabetes patients in all four CD4+ subsets.

The sample consisted of central memory CD4+ T cells from blood. Source of these receptors: a man younger than 40 with type 1 diabetes.

The sample holds a few counts of this clone. CDR3 bases: TGCAGCGGGGGAACGACAGGGAGTGAAGCTTTCTTT. Translation gives CSGGTTGSEAFF. This sequence joins TRBV29-1 and TRBJ1-1; 7 bases are shared with TRBD1. The J segment lost 7 bases and the V segment lost 7 bases, leaving 9 bases of the junction unmatched. CDR3 length equals 12 residues. The germline V gene encodes CDR1 SQVTM and CDR2 ANQGSEA.

V gene TRBV5-1 combines with J gene TRBJ2-2, with 9 nucleotides matching TRBD2. Germline V CDR1 and CDR2: SGHRS, YFSETQ. CDR3 size: 17 residues. Unmatched junction bases numbered 9, after V lost 5 bases and J lost 1 base. The CDR3 DNA sequence: TGCGCCAGCAGTCAAACCCTAGCGGGGATGAACACCGGGGAGCTGTTTTTT. It encodes CASSQTLAGMNTGELFF. The whole variable domain, filled in from reference TRBV5-1 and TRBJ2-2, reads KAGVTQTPRYLIKTRGQQVTLSCSPISGHRSVSWYQQTPGQGLQFLFEYFSETQRNKGNFPGRFSGRQFSNSRSEMNVSTLELGDSALYLCASSQTLAGMNTGELFFGEGSRLTVL.

There are a few counts of this clone. The chain is built from TRBV27 and TRBJ1-4, with 8 bases matching TRBD1. This CDR3 region has 13 residues. Germline CDR1 and CDR2: MNHEY and SMNVEV (reference sequence). The junction had 7 bases not matched to a gene; V was cut back by 8 bases and J by 8 bases. The CDR3 protein is CASGSRGREKLFF. The DNA of the CDR3 is TGTGCCAGCGGGTCCAGGGGGCGGGAAAAACTGTTTTTT.

This clone turned up a few times. The gene calls are TRBV14 and TRBJ2-1; D is perhaps TRBD2 (5 bases). Germline CDR1 reads SGHDN; CDR2 reads FVKESK. The V end lost 4 bases, the J end lost 6 bases, and 16 bases lay between the germline ends. The CDR3 extends over 15 amino acids. The CDR3 loop reads CASSLTRRMGNEQFF. The CDR3 DNA follows: TGTGCCAGCAGCCTAACTAGAAGAATGGGCAATGAGCAGTTCTTC. Variable domain in full (rest from reference TRBV14 and TRBJ2-1): EAGVTQFPSHSVIEKGQTVTLRCDPISGHDNLYWYRRVMGKEIKFLLHFVKESKQDESGMPNNRFLAERTGGTYSTLKVQPAELEDSGVYFCASSLTRRMGNEQFFGPGTRLTVL.

This clone was found a few times. V gene TRBV2 combines with J gene TRBJ1-2, with TRBD1 as a possible D gene (6 bases). Germline CDR1 and CDR2: SNHLY and FYNNEI. V lost 1 base and J lost 6, with 18 bases in between. The CDR3 has 16 amino acids. CDR3 nucleotide sequence: TGTGCCAGCAGTGAAGATGGCTTACGGGGGGCGAATGGCTACACCTTC. Its translation is CASSEDGLRGANGYTF.

This clone was detected a few times. V gene TRBV5-1 combines with J gene TRBJ2-1; D ambiguous. The CDR3 runs to 14 residues. Trimming removed 0 bases from V and 4 bases from J, with 8 bases in between. From germline, CDR1 is SGHRS and CDR2 YFSETQ. In DNA form, the CDR3 reads TGCGCCAGCAGCTTGGCCTCCAGATACAATGAGCAGTTCTTC. Its protein is CASSLASRYNEQFF.

This clone was picked up a small number of times. The chain carries TRBV11-2 and TRBJ2-3; D perhaps matches TRBD2 (5 bases). The CDR3 covers 14 residues. V lost 4 bases and J lost 1, with 9 bases in between. The germline gives CDR1 SGHAT, CDR2 FQNNGV. The CDR3 DNA is TGTGCCAGCAGCTCTTTGCGGGGCACAGATACGCAGTATTTT. Residues: CASSSLRGTDTQYF.

Many counts were recorded for this clone. The rearrangement links TRBV5-1 to TRBJ2-7; D call uncertain. Between the trimmed V and J ends, which lost 2 bases and 3 bases, there was a span of 12 bases. CDR1 and CDR2 (germline): SGHRS, YFSETQ. The CDR3 has 14 amino acids. CDR3 amino acids: CASSFAPLDYEQYF. Written as DNA, the CDR3 is TGCGCCAGCAGCTTTGCACCTCTGGACTACGAGCAGTACTTC. The complete variable domain, with remaining parts taken from reference TRBV5-1 and TRBJ2-7, reads KAGVTQTPRYLIKTRGQQVTLSCSPISGHRSVSWYQQTPGQGLQFLFEYFSETQRNKGNFPGRFSGRQFSNSRSEMNVSTLELGDSALYLCASSFAPLDYEQYFGPGTRLTVT.

V usage is TRBV28 and J usage is TRBJ1-2, with D unclear. Trimming removed 2 bases from V and 9 bases from J, with 10 bases in between. The CDR3 runs 12 residues. CDR1 and CDR2 from the germline V gene are MDHEN and SYDVKM. DNA of the CDR3: TGTGCCAGCAGTTTAAACGGGCAGCGCTACACCTTC. This gives the protein CASSLNGQRYTF.

This clone was recorded at least ten times. The chain couples TRBV7-9 to TRBJ2-4; D unresolved. CDR1 SEHNR and CDR2 FQNEAQ come from the germline V gene (reference sequence). Trimming took 2 bases from V and 6 from J, leaving 8 bases between them. The CDR3 spans 13 residues. This CDR3 is CASSLYGGNIQYF. Written as DNA, the CDR3 is TGTGCCAGCAGCTTATACGGCGGAAACATTCAGTACTTC. The full variable domain, with the rest looked up from reference TRBV7-9 and TRBJ2-4, is DTGVSQNPRHKITKRGQNVTFRCDPISEHNRLYWYRQTLGQGPEFLTYFQNEAQLEKSRLLSDRFSAERPKGSFSTLEIQRTEQGDSAMYLCASSLYGGNIQYFGAGTRLSVL.

The chain combines TRBV9 with TRBJ2-5; perhaps D is TRBD1 or TRBD2 (6 bases each). Trimming left V 4 bases short and J 7 bases short, with 17 bases between. The CDR3 contains 14 residues. Germline CDR1 SGDLS, CDR2 YYNGEE. CDR3 DNA: TGTGCCAGCAGCCCTCAGGGGCAGGGAGGGACCCAGTACTTC. Protein: CASSPQGQGGTQYF.

This clone turned up a few times. This chain connects TRBV19 to TRBJ1-4, with D unclear. CDR1 is LNHDA, CDR2 SQIVND, per germline (reference sequence). V lost 7 bases and J 0 bases, leaving 12 bases between the germline ends. The CDR3 consists of 15 residues. CDR3 region: CASTDGGATNEKLFF. DNA of the CDR3: TGTGCCAGTACCGACGGCGGGGCAACTAATGAAAAACTGTTTTTT.

This clone came up a few times. The rearrangement joins TRBV7-8 to TRBJ2-7; D is unresolved. V shed 6 bases and J shed 2 bases, with 14 bases lying between them. Germline lookup yields CDR1 SGHVS and CDR2 FQNEAQ. The CDR3 sequence is 14 residues long. The CDR3 loop reads CASRSAWEAYEQYF. As DNA, the CDR3 is TGTGCCAGCAGAAGCGCTTGGGAAGCCTACGAGCAGTACTTC.